This T cell receptor (beta chain) was sequenced for a study of T cells in women clearing cervical HPV infection. Remarks on this clone: The observed sequence ends 3 residues before the CDR3 terminus, with the missing tail filled in from the germline J gene.

TCRdb's copy holds only in-frame clones and misses some; the assay was immunoSEQ multiplex PCR. This repertoire includes around 30,000 clones. The CDR3 is 13 amino acids. CDR1 and CDR2 from the germline V gene are GTSNPN and SVGIG (reference sequence). The chain couples TRBV30 to TRBJ1-2; possibly TRBD1 for D (5 bases). This receptor was obtained from a woman between 18 and 75 years old with a cervical HPV16 infection that either progressed to CIN3+ or cleared (not recorded which). Specimen: blood buffy coat. The CDR3 region is CAWNVGLTHDYTF. CDR3 bases read: TGTGCCTGGAACGTGGGACTTACACACGAC.